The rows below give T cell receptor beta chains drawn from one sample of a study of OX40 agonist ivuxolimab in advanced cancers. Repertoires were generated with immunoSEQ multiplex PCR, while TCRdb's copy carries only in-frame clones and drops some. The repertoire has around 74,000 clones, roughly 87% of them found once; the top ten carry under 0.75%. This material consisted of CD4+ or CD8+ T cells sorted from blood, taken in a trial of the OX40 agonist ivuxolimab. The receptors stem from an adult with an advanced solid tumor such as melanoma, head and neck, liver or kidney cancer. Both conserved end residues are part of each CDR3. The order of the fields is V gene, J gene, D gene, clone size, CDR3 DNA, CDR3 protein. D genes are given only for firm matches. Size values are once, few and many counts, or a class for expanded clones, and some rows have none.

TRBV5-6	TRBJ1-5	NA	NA	TGTGCCAGCAGTTATGTGGGTAGCAATCAGCCCCAGCATTTT	CASSYVGSNQPQHF
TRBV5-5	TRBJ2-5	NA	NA	TGTGCCAGCAGCTGGGGGGTCGCAGAGACCCAGTACTTC	CASSWGVAETQYF
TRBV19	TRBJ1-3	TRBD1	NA	TGTGCCAGTAGCCAACAGGGGAGTGGGAACACCATATATTTT	CASSQQGSGNTIYF
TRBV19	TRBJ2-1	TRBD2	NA	TGTGCCAGTAGTTTAGCGGGGGACTCCTACAATGAGCAGTTCTTC	CASSLAGDSYNEQFF
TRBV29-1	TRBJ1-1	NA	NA	TGCAGCGTTGAAGACGATAAGGATGAAGCTTTCTTT	CSVEDDKDEAFF
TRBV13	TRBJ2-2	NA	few	TGTGCCAGCATAAAAGGGGTGAACACCGGGGAGCTGTTTTTT	CASIKGVNTGELFF
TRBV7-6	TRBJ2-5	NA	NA	TGTGCCAGCAGCCCGCCAAGGGGGGGAGAGACCCAGTACTTC	CASSPPRGGETQYF
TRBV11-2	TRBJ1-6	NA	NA	TGTGCCAGCAGCCCTCAGGGGAACAATTCACCCCTCCACTTT	CASSPQGNNSPLHF
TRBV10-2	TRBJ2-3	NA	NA	TGCGCCAGCAGTCTCAGTAGGTTTGGTACGCAGTATTTT	CASSLSRFGTQYF
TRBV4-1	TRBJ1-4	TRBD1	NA	TGCGCCAGCAGCCAAGGTAGAAAAACAGGGGGCTTATATGAAAAACTGTTTTTT	CASSQGRKTGGLYEKLFF
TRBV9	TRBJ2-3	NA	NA	TGTGCCAGCAGCGTAGGACCGGGGGGCACAGATACGCAGTATTTT	CASSVGPGGTDTQYF
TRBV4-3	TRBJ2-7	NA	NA	TGCGCCAGCAGCCAAGATGGGCAGGGAAATCGCGAGCAGTACTTC	CASSQDGQGNREQYF
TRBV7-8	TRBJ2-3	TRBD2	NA	TGTGCCAGCAGCTTAGCGCGGCTAGCGGGAAGTAGGAATACGCAGTATTTT	CASSLARLAGSRNTQYF
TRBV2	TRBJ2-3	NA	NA	TGTGCCAGCAGCATGGGGGTTAGCACAGATACGCAGTATTTT	CASSMGVSTDTQYF
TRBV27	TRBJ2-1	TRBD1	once	TGTGCCAGCAGCAGGACAGGGGAGCCCTACAATGAGCAGTTCTTC	CASSRTGEPYNEQFF
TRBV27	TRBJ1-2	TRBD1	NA	TGTGCCAGCAGTTCAACCGGGACAGGGTCGTTCTATGGCTACACCTTC	CASSSTGTGSFYGYTF
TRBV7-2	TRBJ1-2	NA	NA	TGTGCCAGCAGCTTACCGGGAGTGGGTGGCTACACCTTC	CASSLPGVGGYTF
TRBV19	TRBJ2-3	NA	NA	TGTGCCAGTAGTATAGCGAGGGTTGGGAGCACAGATACGCAGTATTTT	CASSIARVGSTDTQYF
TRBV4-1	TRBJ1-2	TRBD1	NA	TGCGCCAGCAGCCAAGGACCGGGACAGCCCTATGGCTACACCTTC	CASSQGPGQPYGYTF
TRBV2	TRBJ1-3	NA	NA	TGTGCCAGCGCTCCACACAGTACGTCTGGAAACACCATATATTTT	CASAPHSTSGNTIYF
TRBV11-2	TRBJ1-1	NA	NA	TGTGCCAGCAGCTTAGGGTCGCGTGGGAGCACTGAAGCTTTCTTT	CASSLGSRGSTEAFF
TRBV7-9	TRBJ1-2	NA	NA	TGTGCCAGCGGGGCAGGGGATGGCTACACCTTC	CASGAGDGYTF
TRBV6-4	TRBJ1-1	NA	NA	TGTGCCAGCAGCCCAACAGTGAACACTGAAGCTTTCTTT	CASSPTVNTEAFF
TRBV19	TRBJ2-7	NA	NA	TGTGCCAGTAGTATAGCAGGGGAGATGTACGAGCAGTACTTC	CASSIAGEMYEQYF
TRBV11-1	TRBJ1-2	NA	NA	TGTGCCAGCTCGGGCGGGTCCGGAGGCTATGGCTACACCTTC	CASSGGSGGYGYTF
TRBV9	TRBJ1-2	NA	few	TGTGCCAGCAGCGTAGACACTAACTATGGCTACACCTTC	CASSVDTNYGYTF
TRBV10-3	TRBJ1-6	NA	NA	TGTGCCATCAGTGGGCAGGGAGGGACACCCCTCCACTTT	CAISGQGGTPLHF
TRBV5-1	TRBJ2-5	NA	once	TGCGCCAGCAGCTTGTCGGGAACGTACCAAGAGACCCAGTACTTC	CASSLSGTYQETQYF
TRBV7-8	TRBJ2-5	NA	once	TGTGCCAGCAGCTTGGCGATAGAGACCCAGTACTTC	CASSLAIETQYF
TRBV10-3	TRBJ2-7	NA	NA	TGTGCCATCAGTGAGGACTTGGACACGGCGCCCTACGAGCAGTACTTC	CAISEDLDTAPYEQYF
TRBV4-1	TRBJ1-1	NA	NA	TGCGCCAGCAGCCAAGGGGAGAGGGGGTCTGAAGCTTTCTTT	CASSQGERGSEAFF
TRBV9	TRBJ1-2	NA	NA	TGTGCCAGCAGGGGGGCAGGGAATGGCTACACCTTC	CASRGAGNGYTF
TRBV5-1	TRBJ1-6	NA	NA	TGCGCCAGCAGCTTGGGACCGGACAGAAAATATAATTCACCCCTCCACTTT	CASSLGPDRKYNSPLHF
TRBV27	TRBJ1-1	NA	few	TGTGCCAGCAGTTTAGTACGTGGCACTGAAGCTTTCTTT	CASSLVRGTEAFF
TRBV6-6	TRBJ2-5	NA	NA	TGTGCCAGCAGTCTACAGGAACAGACCCAGTACTTC	CASSLQEQTQYF
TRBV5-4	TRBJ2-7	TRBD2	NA	TGTGCCAGCAGCCTACGACTAGCGGGGAACCCCTCCTACGAGCAGTACTTC	CASSLRLAGNPSYEQYF
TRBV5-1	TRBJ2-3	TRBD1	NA	TGCGCCAGCAGCTTGGGACAGGGGAAAGATACGCAGTATTTT	CASSLGQGKDTQYF
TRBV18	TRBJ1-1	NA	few	TGTGCCAGCTCAACGGGACACATGACGAACACTGAAGCTTTCTTT	CASSTGHMTNTEAFF
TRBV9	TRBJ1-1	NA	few	TGTGCCAGCAGCGTAGCAAGGAACACTGAAGCTTTCTTT	CASSVARNTEAFF
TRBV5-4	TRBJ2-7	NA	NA	TGTGCCAGCAGCTCCTTGATCTACGAGCAGTACTTC	CASSSLIYEQYF
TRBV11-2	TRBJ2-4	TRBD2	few	TGTGCCAGCAGCTTAGCAGTCGGGGGGAGGCCCCGGGCCAAAAACATTCAGTACTTC	CASSLAVGGRPRAKNIQYF
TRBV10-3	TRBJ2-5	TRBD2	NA	TGTGCCATCAGTGAGAGGGCCCTAGCGGGGGGCTCGGAGACCCAGTACTTC	CAISERALAGGSETQYF
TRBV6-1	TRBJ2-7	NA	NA	TGTGCCAGCAGTGAGATTGGGCATACCATGGGCGAGCAGTACTTC	CASSEIGHTMGEQYF
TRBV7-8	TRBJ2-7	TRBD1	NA	TGTGCCAGCAGCTTAGGCAGGGGGCGGTACGAGCAGTACTTC	CASSLGRGRYEQYF
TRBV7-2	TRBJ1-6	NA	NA	TGTGCCAGCAGCTCCGTTGGGAGATTTAATTCACCCCTCCACTTT	CASSSVGRFNSPLHF
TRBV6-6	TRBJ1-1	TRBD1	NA	TGTGCCAGCAGAGCCAGGGGGCTGAACACTGAAGCTTTCTTT	CASRARGLNTEAFF
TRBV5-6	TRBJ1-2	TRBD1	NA	TGTGCCAGCAGTCCAGGGGTGGACAGGGTCTACTATGGCTACACCTTC	CASSPGVDRVYYGYTF
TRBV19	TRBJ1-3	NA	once	TGTGCCAGTAGCCTGGACATCCGTGGACGGGGAAACACCATATATTTT	CASSLDIRGRGNTIYF
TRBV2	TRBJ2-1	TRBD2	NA	TGTGCCAGCAGTGTGGATAGCGGGGGGGCAGATGAGCAGTTCTTC	CASSVDSGGADEQFF
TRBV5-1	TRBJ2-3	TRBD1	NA	TGCGCCAGCTGCGACAGGGTGGGAACAGATACGCAGTATTTT	CASCDRVGTDTQYF
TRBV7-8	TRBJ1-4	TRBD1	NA	TGTGCCAGCAGCACCGGGACAGGGACCGAAAAACTGTTTTTT	CASSTGTGTEKLFF
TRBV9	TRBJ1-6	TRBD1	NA	TGTGCCAGCAGCCCTGGACAGGGCGCCTCACCCCTCCACTTT	CASSPGQGASPLHF
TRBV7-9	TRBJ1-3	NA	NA	TGTGCCAGCAGCCAAAAAGGGCTCTCTGGAAACACCATATATTTT	CASSQKGLSGNTIYF
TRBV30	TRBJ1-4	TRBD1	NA	TGTGCCTGGAGTCTAGGACAGGCAGCTGAAAAACTGTTTTTT	CAWSLGQAAEKLFF
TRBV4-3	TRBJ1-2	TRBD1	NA	TGCGCCAGCAGCCAATTTAACAGGGGTAGACGGGGTGATGGCTACACCTTC	CASSQFNRGRRGDGYTF